This is a list of T cell receptor beta chains from one sample in a study of regulatory T cells in long-lasting Graves disease. A single record per CDR3 protein comes from TCRdb applying MiXCR to the multiplex PCR reads. The profile covers 600,000 to 850,000 distinct CDR3 sequences, with roughly 30% appearing a single time and 42% taken by the ten largest. Source: peripheral blood mononuclear cells (PBMCs), taken when the disease was refractory, from a patient treated with antithyroid drugs. The receptors stem from a female donor with Graves disease. Both conserved end residues are part of each CDR3. The size of a clone is reported for some rows only, either as once, few or many, or as a class for expanded clones.

>TRBV14|.
CASSQGGYAEAFF
>TRBV5-6|few
CASSLMQQGYGYTF
>TRBV19|once
CASSIDRMVGTYEQYF
>TRBV6-5|once
CASSYSARGTEAFF
>TRBV2|many
CASSAGREETQYF
>TRBV20-1|.
CSARDSGRSRYEQYF
>TRBV12-3/TRBV12-4|.
CASSSRGEHF
>TRBV27|few
CASSLGQRSREAFF
>TRBV27|.
CASSPRQGRLTF
>TRBV2|many
CASSEGIIGRWVSYEQYF
>TRBV19|.
CASSIARWGDTEAFF
>TRBV28|many
CASSFGTGGYQETQYF
>TRBV9|once
CASSVEREGIYGYTF
>TRBV12-3/TRBV12-4|many
CASSANPGTGYPNHEIQETQYF
>TRBV20-1|few
CSARVDSNYGYTF
>TRBV3-1|.
CASSQVGTTNEKLFF
>TRBV30|few
CAWEITGTIYF
>TRBV10-2|.
CASSEHGTAGGELFF
>TRBV4-1|.
CASSQANRGGEEEKLFF
>TRBV7-2|.
CASSFSDRGVSEAFF
>TRBV20-1|.
CSARDPSEQGQPQHF
>TRBV5-5|many
CASSWTGASEAFF
>TRBV15|few
CATSRGQVVYGYTF
>TRBV20-1|few
CSARREDYGYTF
>TRBV5-1|few
CASRPLQGSGEAFF
>TRBV19|few
CASSMGGQDNYGYTF
>TRBV20-1|.
CSALGRGNTGELFF